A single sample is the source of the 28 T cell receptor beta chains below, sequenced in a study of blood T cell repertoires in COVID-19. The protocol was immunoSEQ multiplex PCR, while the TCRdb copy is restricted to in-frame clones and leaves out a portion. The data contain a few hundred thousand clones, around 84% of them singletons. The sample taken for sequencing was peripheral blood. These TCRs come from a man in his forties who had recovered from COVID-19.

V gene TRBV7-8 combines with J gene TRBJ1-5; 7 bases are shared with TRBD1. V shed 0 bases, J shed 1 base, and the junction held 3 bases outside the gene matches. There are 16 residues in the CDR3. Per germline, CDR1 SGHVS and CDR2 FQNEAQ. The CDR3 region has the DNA TGTGCCAGCAGCTTAGCGGCAGGGGGAAGCAATCAGCCCCAGCATTTT. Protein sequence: CASSLAAGGSNQPQHF.

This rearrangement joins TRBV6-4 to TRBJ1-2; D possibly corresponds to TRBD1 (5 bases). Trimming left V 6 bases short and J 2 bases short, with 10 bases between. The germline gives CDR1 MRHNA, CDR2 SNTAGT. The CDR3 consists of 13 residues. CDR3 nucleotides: TGTGCCAGCAGCCCCGACAGAAACTATGGCTACACCTTC. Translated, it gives CASSPDRNYGYTF.

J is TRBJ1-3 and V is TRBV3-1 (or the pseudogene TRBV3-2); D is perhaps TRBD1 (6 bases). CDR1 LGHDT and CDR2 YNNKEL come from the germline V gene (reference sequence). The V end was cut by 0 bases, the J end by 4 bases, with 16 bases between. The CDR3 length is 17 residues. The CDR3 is CASSQDLGGATGNTIYF. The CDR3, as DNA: TGTGCCAGCAGCCAAGATCTCGGGGGGGCAACAGGAAACACCATATATTTT.

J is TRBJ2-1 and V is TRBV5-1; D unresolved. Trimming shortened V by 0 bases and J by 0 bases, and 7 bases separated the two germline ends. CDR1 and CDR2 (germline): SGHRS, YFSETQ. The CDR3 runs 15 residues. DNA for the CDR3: TGCGCCAGCAGCTTGGGCGTTAGCTCCTACAATGAGCAGTTCTTC. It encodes CASSLGVSSYNEQFF.

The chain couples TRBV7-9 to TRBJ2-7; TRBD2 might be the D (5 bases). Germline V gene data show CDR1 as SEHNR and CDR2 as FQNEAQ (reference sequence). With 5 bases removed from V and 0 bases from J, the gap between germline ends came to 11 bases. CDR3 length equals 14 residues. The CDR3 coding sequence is TGTGCCAGCAGCCCGATTGGACTCTCCTACGAGCAGTACTTC. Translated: CASSPIGLSYEQYF. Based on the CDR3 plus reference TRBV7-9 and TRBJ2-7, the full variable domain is DTGVSQNPRHKITKRGQNVTFRCDPISEHNRLYWYRQTLGQGPEFLTYFQNEAQLEKSRLLSDRFSAERPKGSFSTLEIQRTEQGDSAMYLCASSPIGLSYEQYFGPGTRLTVT.

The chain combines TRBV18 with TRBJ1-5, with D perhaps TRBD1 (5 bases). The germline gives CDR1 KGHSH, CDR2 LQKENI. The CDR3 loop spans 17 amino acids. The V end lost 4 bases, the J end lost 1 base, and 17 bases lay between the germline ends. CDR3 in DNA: TGTGCCAGCTCACAAGCGTTTGGGGGGTCAAGCAATCAGCCCCAGCATTTT. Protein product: CASSQAFGGSSNQPQHF.

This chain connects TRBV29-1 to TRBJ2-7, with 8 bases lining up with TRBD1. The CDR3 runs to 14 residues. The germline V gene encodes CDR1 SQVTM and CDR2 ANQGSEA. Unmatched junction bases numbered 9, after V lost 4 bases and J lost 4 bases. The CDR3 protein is CSVAGQGALYEQYF. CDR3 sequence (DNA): TGCAGCGTTGCGGGTCAGGGGGCCCTATACGAGCAGTACTTC.

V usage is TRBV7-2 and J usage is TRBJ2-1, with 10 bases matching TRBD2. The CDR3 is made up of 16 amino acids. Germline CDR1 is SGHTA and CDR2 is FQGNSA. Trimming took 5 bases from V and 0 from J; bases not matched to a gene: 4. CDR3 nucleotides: TGTGCCAGCAGCCAGGGACTAGCGCCCTCCTACAATGAGCAGTTCTTC. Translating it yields CASSQGLAPSYNEQFF. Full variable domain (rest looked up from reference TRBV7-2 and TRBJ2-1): GAGVSQSPSNKVTEKGKDVELRCDPISGHTALYWYRQSLGQGLEFLIYFQGNSAPDKSGLPSDRFSAERTGGSVSTLTIQRTQQEDSAVYLCASSQGLAPSYNEQFFGPGTRLTVL.

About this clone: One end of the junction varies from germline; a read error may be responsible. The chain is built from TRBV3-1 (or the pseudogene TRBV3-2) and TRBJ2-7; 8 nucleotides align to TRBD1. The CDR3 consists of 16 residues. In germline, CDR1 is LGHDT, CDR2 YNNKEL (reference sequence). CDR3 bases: TGTGCCAGCAGCTCAGGGGGGACAGGCCTCTCCCACGAGCAGTACTTC. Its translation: CASSSGGTGLSHEQYF.

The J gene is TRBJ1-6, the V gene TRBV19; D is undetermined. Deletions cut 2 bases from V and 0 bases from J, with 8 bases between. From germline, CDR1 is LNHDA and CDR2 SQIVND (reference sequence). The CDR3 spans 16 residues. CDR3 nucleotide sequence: TGTGCCAGTAGTATATCCCGGAGCTCCTATAATTCACCCCTCCACTTT. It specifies CASSISRSSYNSPLHF.

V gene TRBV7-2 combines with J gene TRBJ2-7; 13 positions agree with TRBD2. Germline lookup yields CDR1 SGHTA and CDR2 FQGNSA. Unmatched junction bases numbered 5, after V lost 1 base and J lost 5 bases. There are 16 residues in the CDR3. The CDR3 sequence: CASSLGTSGSGDEQYF. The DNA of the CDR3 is TGTGCCAGCAGCTTAGGGACTAGCGGGAGCGGCGACGAGCAGTACTTC.

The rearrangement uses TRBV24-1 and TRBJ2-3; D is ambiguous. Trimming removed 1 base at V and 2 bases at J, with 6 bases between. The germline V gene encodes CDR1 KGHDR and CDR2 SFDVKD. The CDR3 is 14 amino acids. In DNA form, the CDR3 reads TGTGCCACCAGTGATTTAATAGACACAGATACGCAGTATTTT. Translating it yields CATSDLIDTDTQYF.

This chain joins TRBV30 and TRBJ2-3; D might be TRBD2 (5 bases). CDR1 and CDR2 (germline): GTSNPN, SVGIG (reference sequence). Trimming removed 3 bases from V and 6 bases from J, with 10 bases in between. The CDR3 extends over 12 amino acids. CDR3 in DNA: TGTGCCTGGAGCCTTTCGGGGGATACGCAGTATTTT. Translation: CAWSLSGDTQYF.

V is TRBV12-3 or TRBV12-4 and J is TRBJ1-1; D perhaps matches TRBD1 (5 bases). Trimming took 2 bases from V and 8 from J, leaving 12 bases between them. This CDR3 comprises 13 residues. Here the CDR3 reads CASSLSQGTEAFF. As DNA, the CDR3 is TGTGCCAGCAGTTTAAGCCAGGGTACCGAAGCTTTCTTT.

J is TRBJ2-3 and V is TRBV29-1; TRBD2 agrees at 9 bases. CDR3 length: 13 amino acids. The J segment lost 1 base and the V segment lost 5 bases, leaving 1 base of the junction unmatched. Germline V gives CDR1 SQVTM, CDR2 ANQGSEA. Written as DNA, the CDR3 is TGCAGCGTTCGACTAGCGGGCACAGATACGCAGTATTTT. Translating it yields CSVRLAGTDTQYF.

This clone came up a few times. The CDR3 protein is CAISENQGSGANVLTF. The CDR3 DNA sequence: TGTGCCATCAGTGAGAACCAGGGATCTGGGGCCAACGTCCTGACTTTC. J is TRBJ2-6 and V is TRBV10-3; a weak D match, TRBD1 (5 bases). The CDR3 length is 16 residues. V lost 2 bases and J lost 1, with 9 bases in between. Germline V gene lookup returns CDR1 ENHRY and CDR2 SYGVKD.

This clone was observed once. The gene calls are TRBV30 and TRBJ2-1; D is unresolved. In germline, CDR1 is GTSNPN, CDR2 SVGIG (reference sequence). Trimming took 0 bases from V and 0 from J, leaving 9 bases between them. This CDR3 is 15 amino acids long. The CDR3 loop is CAWSVSGGSYNEQFF. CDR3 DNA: TGTGCCTGGAGTGTTTCCGGCGGCTCCTACAATGAGCAGTTCTTC.

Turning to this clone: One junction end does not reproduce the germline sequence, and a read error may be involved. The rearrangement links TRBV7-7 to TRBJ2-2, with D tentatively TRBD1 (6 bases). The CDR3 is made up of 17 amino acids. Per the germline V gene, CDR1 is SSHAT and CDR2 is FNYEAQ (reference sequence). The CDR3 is CASSPILGTLNTGELFF. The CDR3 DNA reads TGTGCTAGCAGCCCAATCCTCGGGACATTGAACACCGGGGAGCTGTTTTTT.

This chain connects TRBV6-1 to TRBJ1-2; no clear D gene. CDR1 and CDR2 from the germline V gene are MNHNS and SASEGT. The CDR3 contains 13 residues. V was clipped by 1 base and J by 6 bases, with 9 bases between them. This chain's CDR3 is CASSEGSVHGYTF. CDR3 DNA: TGTGCCAGCAGTGAAGGTTCCGTTCATGGCTACACCTTC.

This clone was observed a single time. CDR3 region: CASSYQGGGTEAFF. In nucleotides, the CDR3 is TGTGCCAGCTCATATCAGGGAGGGGGCACTGAAGCTTTCTTT. The chain employs TRBV18 and TRBJ1-1, with D possibly TRBD1 on 6 matching bases. V lost 5 bases to trimming and J lost 4 bases, with 14 bases between them. The CDR3 length is 14 residues. CDR1 KGHSH and CDR2 LQKENI come from the germline V gene.

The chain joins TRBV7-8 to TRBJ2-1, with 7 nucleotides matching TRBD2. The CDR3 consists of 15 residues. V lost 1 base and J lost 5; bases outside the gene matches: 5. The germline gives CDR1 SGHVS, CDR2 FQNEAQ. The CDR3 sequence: CASSLGASGNNEQFF. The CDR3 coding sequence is TGTGCCAGCAGCTTAGGGGCTAGCGGAAACAATGAGCAGTTCTTC. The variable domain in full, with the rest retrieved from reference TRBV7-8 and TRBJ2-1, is GAGVSQSPRYKVAKRGQDVALRCDPISGHVSLFWYQQALGQGPEFLTYFQNEAQLDKSGLPSDRFFAERPEGSVSTLKIQRTQQEDSAVYLCASSLGASGNNEQFFGPGTRLTVL.

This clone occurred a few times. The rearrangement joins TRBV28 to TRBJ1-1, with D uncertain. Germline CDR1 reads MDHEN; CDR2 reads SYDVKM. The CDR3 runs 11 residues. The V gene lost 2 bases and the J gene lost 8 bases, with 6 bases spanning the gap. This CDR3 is CASSLTREAFF. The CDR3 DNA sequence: TGTGCCAGCAGTTTAACGAGGGAAGCTTTCTTT. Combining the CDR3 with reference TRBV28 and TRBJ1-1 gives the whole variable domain DVKVTQSSRYLVKRTGEKVFLECVQDMDHENMFWYRQDPGLGLRLIYFSYDVKMKEKGDIPEGYSVSREKKERFSLILESASTNQTSMYLCASSLTREAFFGQGTRLTVV.

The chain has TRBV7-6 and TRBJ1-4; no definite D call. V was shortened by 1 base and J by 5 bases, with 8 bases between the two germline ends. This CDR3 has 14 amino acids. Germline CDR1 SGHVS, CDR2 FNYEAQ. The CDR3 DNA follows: TGTGCCAGCAGCTTAGACGGGATAAATGAAAAACTGTTTTTT. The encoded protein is CASSLDGINEKLFF.

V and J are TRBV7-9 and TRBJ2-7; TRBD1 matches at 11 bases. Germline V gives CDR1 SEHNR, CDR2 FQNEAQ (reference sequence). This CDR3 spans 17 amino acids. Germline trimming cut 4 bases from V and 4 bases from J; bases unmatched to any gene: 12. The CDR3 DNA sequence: TGTGCCAGCAGCTCAACCATCCCGGGACAGGGGGTTTACGAGCAGTACTTC. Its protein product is CASSSTIPGQGVYEQYF.

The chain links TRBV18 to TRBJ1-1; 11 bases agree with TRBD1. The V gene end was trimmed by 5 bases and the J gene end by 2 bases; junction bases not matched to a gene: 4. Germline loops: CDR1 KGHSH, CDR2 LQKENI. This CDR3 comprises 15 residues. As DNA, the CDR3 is TGTGCCAGCTCAGTGAGGACAGGGGGCAACACTGAAGCTTTCTTT. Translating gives CASSVRTGGNTEAFF. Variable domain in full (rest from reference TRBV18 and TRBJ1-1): NAGVMQNPRHLVRRRGQEARLRCSPMKGHSHVYWYRQLPEEGLKFMVYLQKENIIDESGMPKERFSAEFPKEGPSILRIQQVVRGDSAAYFCASSVRTGGNTEAFFGQGTRLTVV.

CDR3 amino acids: CASSYSSDTGELFF. DNA of the CDR3: TGTGCCAGCAGTTACTCTAGCGATACCGGGGAGCTGTTTTTT. The V and J genes are TRBV6-5 and TRBJ2-2; D may be TRBD2 (5 bases). The CDR3 loop spans 14 amino acids. Between the trimmed V and J ends, which lost 0 bases and 5 bases, there was a span of 7 bases. Germline loops: CDR1 MNHEY, CDR2 SVGAGI.

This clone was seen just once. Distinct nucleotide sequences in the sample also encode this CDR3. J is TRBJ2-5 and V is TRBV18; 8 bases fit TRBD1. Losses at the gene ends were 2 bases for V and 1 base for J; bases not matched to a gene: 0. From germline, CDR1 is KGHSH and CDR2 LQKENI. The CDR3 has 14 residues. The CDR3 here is CASSPGTGQETQYF. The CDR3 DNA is TGTGCCAGCTCACCAGGGACAGGCCAAGAGACCCAGTACTTC.

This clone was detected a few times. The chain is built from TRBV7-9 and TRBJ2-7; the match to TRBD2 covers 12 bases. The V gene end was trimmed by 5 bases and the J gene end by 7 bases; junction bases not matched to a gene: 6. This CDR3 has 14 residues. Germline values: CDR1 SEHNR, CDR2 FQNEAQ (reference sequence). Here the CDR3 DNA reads TGTGCCAGCAGCGTGACTAGCGGGAGTCGAGAGCAGTACTTC. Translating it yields CASSVTSGSREQYF.